This T cell receptor (beta chain) was found in a study of T cells in localized non-small cell lung cancer. The study, taken as a whole, reports: Researchers found a median approximately 53 of the top 100 tumor clones in adjacent lung.

TCRdb keeps only in-frame clones here, not all; method: immunoSEQ multiplex PCR. The sample has about 40,000 clones; approximately 80% are singletons. A word on this clone: Antigen specificity is unknown.

The CDR3 is 14 residues long. Germline CDR1 and CDR2: LNHDA and SQIVND (reference sequence). Trimming removed 1 base at V and 2 bases at J, with 9 bases between. The receptor's source is a male donor at least 60 years old with stage II lung adenocarcinoma. The sequences come from peripheral blood mononuclear cells, collected before any cancer treatment. This rearrangement joins TRBV19 to TRBJ2-7, with D possibly matching TRBD2 (6 bases). Written as DNA, the CDR3 is TGTGCCAGTAGTATAGGGGACTTTCCCTACGAGCAGTACTTC. Protein product: CASSIGDFPYEQYF.